A single count supports the clone carrying this TCR beta chain. The source of the sample is a study of blood T cell repertoires in COVID-19. Assay used: immunoSEQ multiplex PCR; TCRdb lists only in-frame clones, some missing. The top ten hold around 2.2% of the sample, which has 200,000 to 250,000 clones, about nine tenths seen once. Germline V CDR1 and CDR2: GTSNPN, SVGIG (reference sequence). With 0 bases removed from V and 0 bases from J, the gap between germline ends came to 15 bases. The CDR3 totals 17 residues. V and J are TRBV30 and TRBJ1-3, with D tentatively TRBD1 (5 bases). The material sequenced was peripheral blood. The receptor's source is a woman between 45 and 65 years old with acute or convalescent COVID-19. The CDR3 DNA reads TGTGCCTGGAGTGTACCTAGGGGCCTGAGCTCTGGAAACACCATATATTTT. It is translated as CAWSVPRGLSSGNTIYF.